This TCR beta chain stems from a study of vaccination effects on CD4 cells after COVID-19. The V gene lost 5 bases and the J gene lost 6 bases, with 14 bases spanning the gap. The CDR3 extends over 15 amino acids. Germline CDR1 SGHVS, CDR2 FQNEAQ. The method was immunoSEQ multiplex PCR; TCRdb's version includes in-frame clones alone and lacks a portion of them. The sample has around 31,000 clones; roughly two thirds are singletons. Findings of the study overall: Both infection-induced and vaccine-induced clones contracted markedly at late post-vaccination timepoints.

Antigen-specific CD4+ T cell clonotypes were called by their expansion after viral peptide-pool culture in ViraFEST. Culture proceeded for approximately 10 days, and CD4+ T cells were then isolated. Having tested negative for nucleocapsid antibodies, the vaccine recipients showed no prior SARS-CoV-2 infection. Half-medium replacement with IL-2 medium occurred on days 3 and 7. This clone has just a few counts. Its antigen is not known. The sequencing here drew on CD4+ T cells from PBMCs cultured with HCoV-229E spike peptides, taken before COVID-19 vaccination. The source is a human donor who received a COVID-19 vaccine. The chain uses TRBV7-8 and TRBJ1-6; TRBD1 is a possible D gene (5 bases). The CDR3 DNA reads TGTGCCAGCAGCCTCTCCCAGGGACGTAATTCACCCCTCCACTTT. This sequence encodes CASSLSQGRNSPLHF.